This TCR beta chain comes out of a study of identical twins. Study-wide findings and caveats: Rather than following the same donors, the conclusions depended on cross-sectional statistical analysis.

TCRdb ran MiXCR on the 5' RACE reads and lists one entry per CDR3 protein. The sample holds 750,000 to 950,000 distinct CDR3 sequences; roughly 12% are singletons and the top ten take roughly 1.6%. V shed 8 bases and J 9 bases; nucleotides not matched to a gene: 11. The CDR3 has 15 amino acids. A few counts support this clonotype. The antigen remains unidentified. Separately, the same data were catalogued under a study of yellow fever vaccine responses in identical twins.

Sequenced: PBMCs. The sequence was obtained from a woman aged 18-29 years in good health. The gene calls are TRBV12-3 or TRBV12-4 and TRBJ2-1; 12 positions agree with TRBD2. CDR3 coding DNA: TGTGCCAGCTCCTTGAGACTAGCGGGAGTCAGTGAGCAGTTCTTC. Translated: CASSLRLAGVSEQFF.